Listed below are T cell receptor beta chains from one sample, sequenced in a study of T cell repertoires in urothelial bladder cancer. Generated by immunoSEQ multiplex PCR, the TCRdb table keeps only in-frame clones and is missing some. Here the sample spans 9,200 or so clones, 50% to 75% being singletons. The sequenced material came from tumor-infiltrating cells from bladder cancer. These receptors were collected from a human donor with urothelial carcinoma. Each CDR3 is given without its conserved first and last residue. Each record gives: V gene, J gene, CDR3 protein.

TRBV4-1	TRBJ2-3	ASSQGLAGDTSTDTQY
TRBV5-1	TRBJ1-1	ASSLRGNTEAF
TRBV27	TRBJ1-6	ASSGPGRSPLH
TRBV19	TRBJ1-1	ASSVVGPRNTEAF
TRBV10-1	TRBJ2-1	ASSKAGGSYEQF
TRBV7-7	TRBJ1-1	ASSLSLGSEAF
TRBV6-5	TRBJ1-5	ASSPHLDQPQH
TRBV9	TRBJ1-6	ASSVGDRGSPLH
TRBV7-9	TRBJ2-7	ASSLSETYEQY
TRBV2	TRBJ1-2	ASTINQRDGYT
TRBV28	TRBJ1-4	ASSSPENEKLF
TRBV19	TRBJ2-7	ASSISGQGISEQY
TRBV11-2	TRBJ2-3	ASSLLWRGPRDTQY
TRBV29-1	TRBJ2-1	SVATGRSYNEQF
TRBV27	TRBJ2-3	ASSLRGSPTDTQY
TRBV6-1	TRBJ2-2	ASSEFRDRGELF
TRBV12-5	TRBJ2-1	ASGATPRSYNEQF
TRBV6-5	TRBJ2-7	ASSYTYVGTGDEQY
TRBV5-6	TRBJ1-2	ASSPRDRVTALYGYT
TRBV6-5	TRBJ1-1	ASSYGAGQGEAF
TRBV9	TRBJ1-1	ASSVTELNTEAF
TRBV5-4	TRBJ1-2	ASSLLGGQGADGYT
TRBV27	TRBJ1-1	ASSRAGYTEAF
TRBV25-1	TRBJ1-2	ASSEGQGDYGYT
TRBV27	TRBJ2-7	ASSLVTGPPTIYEQY
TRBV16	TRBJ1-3	ASSQHNRGAGNTIY
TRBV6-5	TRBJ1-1	ASALWEENTEAF
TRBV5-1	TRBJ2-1	ASSLSLDRSYNEQF
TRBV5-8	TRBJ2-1	ASSYFDEQF
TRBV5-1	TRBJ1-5	ASSLGAGSNQPQH
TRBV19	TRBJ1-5	ASSNQLDQPQH
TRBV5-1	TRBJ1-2	ASSPTEGNYGYT
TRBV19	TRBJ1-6	ASSILRGQGNSPLH
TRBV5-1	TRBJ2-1	ASSFRGNIPYNEQF
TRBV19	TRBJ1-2	ASSSSAGSPYGYT
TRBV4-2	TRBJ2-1	ASSQPYNEQF
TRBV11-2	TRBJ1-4	ASSLAHGRGEKLF
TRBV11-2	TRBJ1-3	ASSLVLGETGNTIY
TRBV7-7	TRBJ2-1	ASSLSTGGWYNEQF
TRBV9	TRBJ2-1	ASSVFSGGNEQF
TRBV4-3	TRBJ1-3	ASSQGVRSGNTIY
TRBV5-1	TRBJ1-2	ASSLRVQGINYGYT
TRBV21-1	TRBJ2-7	ASSKEKGRITEQY
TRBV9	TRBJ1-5	ASSKGGRNQPQH
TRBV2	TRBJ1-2	ASSESPKAGYT
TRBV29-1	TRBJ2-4	SVDGSGGAFLAKNIQY
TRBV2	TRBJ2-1	ASSYAPPSNEQF
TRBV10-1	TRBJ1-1	ASSSGTGKNTEAF
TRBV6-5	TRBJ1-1	ASTPGGNTEAF
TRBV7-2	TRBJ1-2	ASGTGGGYT
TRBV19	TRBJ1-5	ASSIDLDREGEHNQPQH
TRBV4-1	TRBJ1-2	ASSGDLPFGYT
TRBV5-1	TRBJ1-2	ASSSGGQGFGYT
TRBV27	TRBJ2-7	ASRTDRDRPIDEQY
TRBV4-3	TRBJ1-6	ASSRTSSTGRNSPLH
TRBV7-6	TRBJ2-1	ASSPGQIYEQF
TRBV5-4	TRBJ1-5	AGSLDFQPQH
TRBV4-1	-	ASSQDSEHYYEQY